A selection of T cell receptor beta chains follows, all from one sample in a study of early stage breast cancer tumors. Libraries were prepared by immunoSEQ multiplex PCR; TCRdb keeps only in-frame clonotypes and omits some of them. The sample has some 41,000 clones; around 72% are singletons. Sequences were obtained from blood. These receptors were collected from a person aged 50-59 years with breast cancer. Each CDR3 is given without its conserved first and last residue. Not all rows give a size; the values are once, few, many and, for expanded clones, a class.

J: TRBJ2-7
V: TRBV5-1
size: .
CDR3: ASSLAVSGSWEQY

J: TRBJ1-6
V: TRBV11-2
size: few
CDR3: ASSLAAGLGSPLH

J: TRBJ1-2
V: TRBV29-1
size: .
CDR3: SVESSGYGYT

J: TRBJ2-1
V: TRBV19
size: .
CDR3: ASSIRKGRLAGNNEQF

J: TRBJ2-3
V: TRBV7-8
size: .
CDR3: ASSLPGTGGDTQY

J: TRBJ2-7
V: TRBV6-5
size: .
CDR3: ASSYSGTEPYEQY

J: TRBJ2-1
V: TRBV7-3
size: once
CDR3: ASSLGLAVDEQF

J: TRBJ1-2
V: TRBV30
size: .
CDR3: AWSFLNYGYT

J: TRBJ2-3
V: TRBV29-1
size: .
CDR3: SARRREGPGSDTQY

J: TRBJ2-1
V: TRBV2
size: .
CDR3: ASSEAGGLAEYNEQF

J: TRBJ2-1
V: TRBV28
size: .
CDR3: ASSRDRGQF

J: TRBJ2-7
V: TRBV7-9
size: .
CDR3: ASSRAEGVTYEQY

J: TRBJ2-2
V: TRBV10-2
size: .
CDR3: ASLGGDRGSGELF

J: TRBJ2-1
V: TRBV5-6
size: .
CDR3: ASSSGLAGSQF

J: TRBJ2-1
V: TRBV18
size: .
CDR3: ASSAGLAGRPGNEQF

J: TRBJ2-2
V: TRBV7-3
size: .
CDR3: ASSLWASGNTGELF

J: TRBJ2-5
V: TRBV7-8
size: .
CDR3: ASSLELETQY

J: TRBJ2-3
V: TRBV5-1
size: .
CDR3: ASSLGGSDTQY

J: TRBJ2-3
V: TRBV7-3
size: .
CDR3: ASSPTPLTSTDTQY

J: TRBJ2-7
V: TRBV9
size: .
CDR3: ASSAGLAATYEQY

J: TRBJ2-7
V: TRBV27
size: .
CDR3: ASSFRGFSYEQY

J: TRBJ1-5
V: TRBV5-1
size: few
CDR3: ASSSNRGWGSLNQPQH

J: TRBJ2-5
V: TRBV11-3
size: .
CDR3: ASSRRGPQETQY

J: TRBJ2-3
V: TRBV15
size: .
CDR3: ATSRAGGRSTDTQY

J: TRBJ2-5
V: TRBV9
size: .
CDR3: ASSADRRSQETQY